This entry features one T cell receptor beta chain sequence. This entry belongs to a study of shared clonotypes between healthy human individuals. Clones were sequenced by immunoSEQ multiplex PCR, and TCRdb holds only the in-frame ones, with some missing. The data show fewer than 550,000 clones, with about three quarters seen just once and about 12% held by the top ten. This receptor was taken from a woman in her thirties or forties in good health. Some clones in this sample may be carry-over from other donors' samples. The sequenced material came from PBMCs.

The chain's CDR3 is CASRVREALREPGELFF. In DNA, the CDR3 is TGCGCCAGCAGGGTGCGGGAGGCCCTCCGGGAACCCGGGGAGCTGTTTTTT. The chain is built from TRBV5-1 and TRBJ2-2; 8 bases line up with TRBD2. Germline V gene lookup returns CDR1 SGHRS and CDR2 YFSETQ. Unmatched junction bases numbered 15, after V lost 5 bases and J lost 6 bases. The CDR3 is 17 amino acids.